This TCR beta chain comes out of a study of cytomegalovirus exposure and HLA in healthy donors (TCRdb year 2017). About the study as a whole: An earlier analysis of several hundred of the donors reported more than 250 Gb of sequence data and approximately 110 million unique TCR beta sequences from 150 million to 200 million T cells. About 300 gigabases of sequencing data and around 80 million unique TCR sequences made up an early release that covered several hundred HLA-typed donors. Of the 350 to 450 genotyped donors, 81% were placed in the genetic ancestry cluster associated with self-reported Caucasian donors. The study aimed to test whether cataloging public T cell receptors could reveal signatures of past pathogen exposure. The study used immunosequencing to profile the T cell repertoires of about 670 subjects and linked those repertoires to cytomegalovirus serostatus. A separate validation cohort of 100 to 150 different subjects was used in addition to the roughly 670-subject first cohort. To predict cytomegalovirus infection status, the study brought together high-throughput TCR immunosequencing, statistical association of individual TCRs with disease status, and machine learning. A later analysis re-analyzed previously published TCR beta repertoires from about 730 donors and added high-resolution HLA genotyping to study TCR occurrence patterns. In the later analysis, no new phenotypic data were used to find candidate immune exposures; instead, reliance was placed on TCR beta sequences and their occurrence across donors. An earlier analysis of fewer than 700 of the donors applied high-throughput TCR beta sequencing to assess whether each TCR beta V gene segment acted as functional or pseudogenic. Donor age, sex, ethnicity and CMV serostatus were collected together with the repertoire data. A later genetic analysis took genome-wide SNP genotypes for about 60% of the roughly 670 donors and used that subset as a discovery cohort. Every discovery cohort repertoire had been produced on one sequencing platform. Class I and class II HLA loci were covered by the typing at four-digit resolution. The number of typed donors differed by locus: about 620-640 for A, B, C, DRB1 and DQB1; some 500 for DQA1; about 600 for DPA1; and some 470 for DPB1. Roughly 5 DR-DQ haplotypes were handled as single units for association and clustering, since linkage in the cohort was strong. On average, over 200,000 unique TCR beta nucleotide sequences were sequenced per donor among 398 genotyped donors of the cohort, with about 19% of those sequences being non-productive.

This clone has a handful of counts. Its antigen has not been determined. Per-base quality was not reported, and no clone a single base away is much larger than it. As encoded in the germline V gene, CDR1 is SGHTA while CDR2 is FQGNSA. The CDR3 sequence holds 16 residues, the cysteine and phenylalanine included. The read is trimmed to its CDR3 DNA, 48 bases read in frame from base 1. Trimming removed 0 bases from V and 3 bases from J; the gene matches leave 7 bases unexplained. The library relied on the immunoSEQ multiplex PCR assay. For the multiplex PCR, a mixture combining 60 forward primers for TCR Vbeta segments and 13 reverse primers for TCR Jbeta segments was used. Amplification of the CDR3 region of rearranged TCR beta genes was performed with a multiplex PCR assay on genomic DNA. On the Illumina HiSeq System, the amplified TCR beta libraries were sequenced as 87-base-pair reads. The authors processed their data as follows. In a later analysis, 80 million or so unique TCR beta chains were counted across the roughly 670 repertoires, and around 10 million of these chains were shared by at least two donors. Raw reads were error-corrected and collapsed into unique sequences by a nearest-neighbor algorithm in which closely related sequences were merged to remove PCR and sequencing errors. Alignment of CDR3 sequences to IMGT reference sequences was used to assign V, D and J gene segments. For a sequence to be retained, a match of at least six nucleotides to both a V gene segment and a J gene segment was required. A rearrangement was called productive if the CDR3 had no stop codons and remained in frame with V and J, and every other rearrangement was called non-productive. Following IMGT convention, CDR3 was defined as the stretch from the second conserved V-encoded cysteine to the conserved J-encoded phenylalanine. The earlier analysis of about 530 of the donors excluded any sequence lacking an unambiguous match to a single V gene segment. An earlier analysis of 550 to 650 of the donors classified V segments as functional when productive rearrangements were above 56.7% and as segregating when the standard deviation between donors was above 5%. To diagnose cytomegalovirus status from the catalog of TCR beta chain sequences, a statistical classification framework was built. V and J gene assignment, in a later analysis, came from comparing TCR nucleotide sequences with IMGT/GENE-DB human TR gene sequences. A later analysis assigned CDR3 sequences and most-parsimonious VDJ recombination scenarios with the TCRdist pipeline. In a later analysis, every TCR beta chain was defined by the combination of its CDR3 amino acid sequence and its V-gene family, and reads without a unique V-gene family were dropped. To address suspected cross-contamination and a sequencing artifact, a later analysis removed some 620 highly shared, low-generation-probability nucleotide sequences. In a later analysis, a clonal expansion index was calculated for each public chain from normalized within-repertoire ranks of inferred template counts. Generation probabilities in a later analysis came from a VDJ recombination model fitted to out-of-frame rearrangements, and those results were checked against IGoR. In a later analysis, TCR-TCR, TCR-HLA and TCR-CMV co-occurrence was scored with hypergeometric tests, and a repertoire-size bias correction was applied to TCR pairs. False discovery rates were estimated in a later analysis by permuting HLA or CMV assignments 20 times. A later analysis grouped co-occurring TCRs with DBSCAN, adding TCRdist sequence similarity when clustering within HLA-allele-positive subsets. Co-occurrence clustering excluded repertoires with fewer than 30,000 or more than 120,000 public chains, plus five with anomalous nucleotide sharing. The table was pulled from immuneACCESS by TCRdb, which kept in-frame rearrangements only. Such tables lose some clones; where checked, under half of the loss comes from unresolved V genes, and the rest has no known cause. That table supplies the V and J calls and clone size; D and trimming were determined from the DNA. The sample has 100,000 to 150,000 clones on record, 65% to 85% of them singletons. Approximately 4% of the sample is held by the ten biggest clonotypes.

The cohort comprised some 700 healthy bone marrow donors. At the time of sampling, all cohort members were nominally healthy, though unrecorded immune exposures were likely present. The donor tested CMV seropositive and was one of the 289 seropositive cohort members. Each donor provided a peripheral blood sample, and peripheral blood mononuclear cells were used for TCR beta sequencing. Genomic DNA extraction from the blood cell samples was performed with the Qiagen DNeasy Blood Extraction Kit. Summary of the overall study and its limitations: For the cohort, immune exposure information was limited to CMV serostatus. Cytomegalovirus status was reported to be diagnosed by the classifier with high specificity and sensitivity in both the original and validation cohorts. Because the 87-base-pair reads could not distinguish some IMGT-functional V segments, including TRBV6-2 and TRBV6-3, those segments were excluded. A later genetic analysis reported fewer N-insertions in productive TCRs among donors in an Asian-associated ancestry cluster than the approximately 700-donor mean. In this cohort, only TCR beta chains were sequenced, and detectable features were limited by the absence of alpha or paired-chain data. Seventeen rarely observed V segments, including chromosome 9 orphons, were excluded from the earlier analysis of almost 600 of the donors because counts were too low. When HLA alleles, especially DR and DQ, strongly co-occurred, attributing TCR associations to individual alleles was difficult. Three of the identified cytomegalovirus-associated TCR beta chains were confirmed in vitro to be specific for cytomegalovirus antigens. Sequencing depth was assumed to be roughly uniform across donors in the presence/absence analyses, though that assumption may not hold. At a false discovery rate of 0.05, a later analysis linked about 17,000 TCR beta sequences to specific HLA alleles. Because some donors lacked HLA typing at each locus, the association tests relied only on the typed subset. A later analysis found that TCR association rates varied across HLA loci, with DRB1 alleles showing the most associated TCRs and HLA-C alleles the fewest. The authors suggested that the approach could potentially be generalized to other disease states and immunological phenotypes. Most CMV-associated TCR beta chains appeared to be HLA-restricted in a later analysis, and the HLA associations seemed to be driven largely by CMV exposure. A further reported finding was that TCR beta sequences accurately predicted the HLA-A and HLA-B alleles for most subjects in the first cohort. Broadly in line with IMGT annotations, most TCR beta V segments showed up in productive rearrangements about 87% or about 30% of the time in an earlier analysis of around 550 of the donors. A cluster of highly shared sequence variants was judged likely to be a technical artifact of the sequencing pipeline. The study listed 164 TCR beta chains as associated with cytomegalovirus. Across donors, most TCR sequences were observed very rarely, whereas some public TCRs were present in many individuals. Compared with equally common non-associated chains, HLA-associated TCR beta chains in a later analysis were more clonally expanded and had lower generation probabilities. A later analysis reported that several top co-occurrence clusters appeared linked to parvovirus B19, influenza, CMV and Epstein-Barr virus. V-gene and J-gene trimming of TCR beta chains was associated with a missense DCLRE1C variant in a later genetic analysis, and the association was replicated in an independent cohort. Linkage disequilibrium might explain the correlated functional status among segregating V segments, but an unknown experimental factor could not be excluded.

The TCR originated in a man between 18 and 29 years old in good health and CMV-seropositive. The sequence joins TRBV7-2 to TRBJ2-7, with 8 bases aligning to TRBD1. The source material was PBMCs. This receptor carries the CDR3 CASSLATGGNIYEQYF. The nucleotides read TGTGCCAGCAGCTTAGCTACAGGGGGAAATATCTACGAGCAGTACTTC. The full variable domain, completed from the reference TRBV7-2 and TRBJ2-7 proteins outside the CDR3, reads GAGVSQSPSNKVTEKGKDVELRCDPISGHTALYWYRQSLGQGLEFLIYFQGNSAPDKSGLPSDRFSAERTGGSVSTLTIQRTQQEDSAVYLCASSLATGGNIYEQYFGPGTRLTVT.